Listed below are T cell receptor beta chains from one sample, sequenced in a study of T-cell memory formation after mild COVID-19. TCRdb re-analysed the 5' RACE reads in MiXCR, keeping a single row per CDR3 protein. The sample contains about 360,000 distinct CDR3 sequences, approximately 15% of which appear only once. Specimen: PBMCs or a T cell subset sorted from them (not recorded which). Receptors were obtained from a man aged 18 to 29 who had mild COVID-19 (a few samples of this study predate the infection). Cell type and time point are not known. CDR3s leave out the opening cysteine and the closing phenylalanine or tryptophan. D genes are given only for firm matches.

CDR3	D	V
AWSVRLAGELF	.	TRBV30
ASSLGGHSQETQY	.	TRBV7-2
ASGNSPQETQY	.	TRBV5-1
ASSPEVVTDTQY	.	TRBV7-6
ATSGEGLTDTQY	.	TRBV24-1
ASSYLEEGSYEQY	.	TRBV6-2/TRBV6-3
ASSQDRFNGVETQY	.	TRBV4-3
ASSRLAGGDNEQF	TRBD2	TRBV25-1
ASSLSPGSGTDTQY	.	TRBV5-1
ASSFGQDPNIQY	.	TRBV5-1
ASSSPQPGQPQH	.	TRBV7-2
ASKLSGTLNTEAF	.	TRBV19
SARVRGGENTIY	TRBD1	TRBV20-1
ASSQSPGTRPDTQY	TRBD2	TRBV4-2
ASKSGGQETQY	.	TRBV27
ASSLGPSGSGANVLT	.	TRBV7-3
ASRSPPTDTQY	.	TRBV7-6
ASRDPYTDTQY	.	TRBV7-9
ASSFGDFSGANVLT	.	TRBV5-1
ASSSSRDDRVFGGYT	TRBD1	TRBV11-2
SARDRQGTEAF	.	TRBV20-1
ASSKPGAGGGDTQY	TRBD1	TRBV6-2/TRBV6-3
ASSPPATVTDTQY	.	TRBV9
ASSLMRGTYNEQF	TRBD2	TRBV7-2
ASSGWPGTGVTEAF	TRBD1	TRBV9
ASSSQWGSTEAF	.	TRBV7-2
ASSQELVNEQF	.	TRBV4-3
ASSLPAGGSTDTQY	TRBD2	TRBV7-2
ASSPARGSGETQY	.	TRBV7-2
ASSWDVGRGNTGELF	.	TRBV4-3
ASSTGTGRRLAKNIQY	TRBD1	TRBV12-3/TRBV12-4
SARFDTEQY	.	TRBV20-1
ASKSGGRPNTGELF	.	TRBV11-3
SARVPPAAHYGYT	.	TRBV20-1
ASSQDWAGSQETQY	.	TRBV4-2
ASSQFRGGSPLH	.	TRBV4-2
ASDDNSYNEQF	.	TRBV7-9
ASSRRTGVTGELF	TRBD1	TRBV11-2
SASGVRQPQH	.	TRBV20-1
SVETEKNTGELF	.	TRBV29-1
ASRKVGAETQY	.	TRBV7-2
ATSGTAGNTIY	TRBD1	TRBV7-9
ASSYLWGSGANVLT	.	TRBV6-2/TRBV6-3
ASSRGDKIYNEQF	.	TRBV7-3
ASSYSGTSGQETQY	TRBD2	TRBV11-3
ASSGRGAGASTDTQY	.	TRBV11-2
ASSLAGARTDTQY	TRBD2	TRBV4-1
ASSFRDRQSPQH	.	TRBV5-6
ASRDNRGRDTGELF	TRBD1	TRBV6-6
ASSVGGLGQNGYT	.	TRBV9
ASSTGTSGGAETQY	TRBD2	TRBV7-3
ASSQTRDEQY	.	TRBV11-2
ASGSTGGSETQY	TRBD1	TRBV12-5